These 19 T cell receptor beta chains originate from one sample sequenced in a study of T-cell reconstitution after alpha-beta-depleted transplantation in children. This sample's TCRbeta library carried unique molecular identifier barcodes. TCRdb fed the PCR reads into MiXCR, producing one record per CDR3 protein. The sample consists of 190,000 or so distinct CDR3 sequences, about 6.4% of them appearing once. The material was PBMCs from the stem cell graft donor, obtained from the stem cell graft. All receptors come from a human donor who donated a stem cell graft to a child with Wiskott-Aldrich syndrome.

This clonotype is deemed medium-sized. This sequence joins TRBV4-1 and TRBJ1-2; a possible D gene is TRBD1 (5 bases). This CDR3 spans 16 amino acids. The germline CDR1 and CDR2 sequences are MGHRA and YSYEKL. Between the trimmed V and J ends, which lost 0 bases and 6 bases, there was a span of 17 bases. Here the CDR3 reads CASSQDPGPGMDGYTF. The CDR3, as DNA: TGCGCCAGCAGCCAAGATCCTGGTCCAGGGATGGATGGCTACACCTTC.

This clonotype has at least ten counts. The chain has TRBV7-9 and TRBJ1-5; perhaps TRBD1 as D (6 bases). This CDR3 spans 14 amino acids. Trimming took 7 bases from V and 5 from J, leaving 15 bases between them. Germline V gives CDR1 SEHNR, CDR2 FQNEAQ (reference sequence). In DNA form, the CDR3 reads TGTGCCAGCACTCTACAGGGAGTAGATCAGCCCCAGCATTTT. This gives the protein CASTLQGVDQPQHF.

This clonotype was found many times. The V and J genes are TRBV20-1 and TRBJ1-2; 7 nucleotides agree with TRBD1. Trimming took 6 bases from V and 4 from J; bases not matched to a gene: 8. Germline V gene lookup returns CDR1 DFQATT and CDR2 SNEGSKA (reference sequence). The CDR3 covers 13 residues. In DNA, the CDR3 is TGCAGTGCGCCGACAGGGTCTAGCTATGGCTACACCTTC. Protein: CSAPTGSSYGYTF.

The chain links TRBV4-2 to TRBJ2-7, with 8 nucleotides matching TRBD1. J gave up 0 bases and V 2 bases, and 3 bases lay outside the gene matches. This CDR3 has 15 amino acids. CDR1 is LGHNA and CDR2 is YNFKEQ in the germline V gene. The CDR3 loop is CASSQTGGSSYEQYF. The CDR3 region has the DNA TGTGCCAGCAGCCAAACAGGGGGGAGCTCCTACGAGCAGTACTTC.

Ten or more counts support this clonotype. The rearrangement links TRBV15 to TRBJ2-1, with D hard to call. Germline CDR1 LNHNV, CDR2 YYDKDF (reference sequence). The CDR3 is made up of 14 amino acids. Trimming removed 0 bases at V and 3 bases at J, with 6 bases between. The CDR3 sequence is CATSRDPSYNEQFF. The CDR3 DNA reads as TGTGCCACCAGCAGAGATCCTAGCTACAATGAGCAGTTCTTC.

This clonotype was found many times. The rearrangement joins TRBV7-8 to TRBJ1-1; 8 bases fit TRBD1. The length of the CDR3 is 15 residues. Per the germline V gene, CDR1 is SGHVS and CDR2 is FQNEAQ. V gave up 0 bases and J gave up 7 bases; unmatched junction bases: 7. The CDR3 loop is CASSLARTGSIEAFF. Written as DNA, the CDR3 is TGTGCCAGCAGCTTAGCGCGGACAGGGAGCATTGAAGCTTTCTTT.

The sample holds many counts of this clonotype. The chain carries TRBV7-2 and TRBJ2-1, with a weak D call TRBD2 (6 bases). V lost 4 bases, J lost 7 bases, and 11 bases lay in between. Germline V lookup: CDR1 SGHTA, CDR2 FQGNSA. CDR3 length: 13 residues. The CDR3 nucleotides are TGTGCCAGCAGCTCTGGGACTCTGAATGAGCAGTTCTTC. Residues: CASSSGTLNEQFF.

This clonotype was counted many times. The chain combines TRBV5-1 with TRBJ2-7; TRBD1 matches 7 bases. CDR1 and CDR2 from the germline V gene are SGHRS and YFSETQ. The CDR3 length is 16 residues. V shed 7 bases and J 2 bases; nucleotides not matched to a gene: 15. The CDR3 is CASRKTRDSLPYEQYF. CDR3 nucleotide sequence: TGCGCCAGCCGAAAAACCCGGGACAGCTTACCCTACGAGCAGTACTTC.

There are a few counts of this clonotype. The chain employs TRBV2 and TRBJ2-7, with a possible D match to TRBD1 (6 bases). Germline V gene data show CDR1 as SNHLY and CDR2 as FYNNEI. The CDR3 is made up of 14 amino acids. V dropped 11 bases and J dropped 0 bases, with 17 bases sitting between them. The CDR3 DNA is TGTGCCGTACGGGCAGGGGCCAGCTCCTACGAGCAGTACTTC. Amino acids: CAVRAGASSYEQYF.

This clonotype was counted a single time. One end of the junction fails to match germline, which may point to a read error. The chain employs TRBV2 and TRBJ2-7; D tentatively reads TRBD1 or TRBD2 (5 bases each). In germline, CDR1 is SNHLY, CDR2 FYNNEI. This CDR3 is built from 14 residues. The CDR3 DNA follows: TGTGCCTGCAGTGGGACCAGCCCTTCGGACGAGCAGTACTTC. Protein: CACSGTSPSDEQYF.

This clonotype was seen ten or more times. DNA for the CDR3: TGTGCCACCAGTGATTTGGGGGGGCTGGAGACCCAGTACTTC. Translating it yields CATSDLGGLETQYF. This chain links TRBV24-1 with TRBJ2-5; the D gene could be TRBD1 or TRBD2 (6 bases each). CDR3 size: 14 residues. The germline V and J ends were trimmed by 0 bases and 5 bases, with 9 bases remaining between them. The germline V gene encodes CDR1 KGHDR and CDR2 SFDVKD.

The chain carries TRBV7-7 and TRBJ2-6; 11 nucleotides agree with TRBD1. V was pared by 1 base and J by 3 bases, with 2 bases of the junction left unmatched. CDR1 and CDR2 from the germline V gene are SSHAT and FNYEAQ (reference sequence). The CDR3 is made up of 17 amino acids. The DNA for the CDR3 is TGTGCCAGCAGCTTAGGGACAGGGGGCTTTGGGGCCAACGTCCTGACTTTC. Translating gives CASSLGTGGFGANVLTF.

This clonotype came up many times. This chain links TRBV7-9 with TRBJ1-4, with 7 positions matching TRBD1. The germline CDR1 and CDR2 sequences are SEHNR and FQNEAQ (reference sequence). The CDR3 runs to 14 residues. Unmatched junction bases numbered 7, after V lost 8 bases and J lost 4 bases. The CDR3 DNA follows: TGTGCCAGCTCCGTAGGGGACAGTAATGAAAAACTGTTTTTT. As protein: CASSVGDSNEKLFF.

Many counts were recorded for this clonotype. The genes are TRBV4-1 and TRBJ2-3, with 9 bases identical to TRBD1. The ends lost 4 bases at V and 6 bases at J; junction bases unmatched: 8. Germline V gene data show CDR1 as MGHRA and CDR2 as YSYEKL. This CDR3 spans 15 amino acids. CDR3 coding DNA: TGCGCCAGCAGCCTCCGGGACAGGGAAGCGGATACGCAGTATTTT. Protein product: CASSLRDREADTQYF.

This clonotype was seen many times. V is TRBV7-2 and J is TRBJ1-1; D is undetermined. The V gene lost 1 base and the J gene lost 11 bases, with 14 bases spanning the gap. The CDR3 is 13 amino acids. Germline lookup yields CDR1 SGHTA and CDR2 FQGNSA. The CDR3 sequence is CASSLVIRAIAFF. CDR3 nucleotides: TGTGCCAGCAGCTTAGTTATAAGGGCGATCGCTTTCTTT.

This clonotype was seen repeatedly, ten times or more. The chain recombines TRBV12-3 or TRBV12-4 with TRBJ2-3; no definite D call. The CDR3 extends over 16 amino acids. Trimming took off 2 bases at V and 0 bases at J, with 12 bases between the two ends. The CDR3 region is CASSLLTPSSTDTQYF. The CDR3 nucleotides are TGTGCCAGCAGTTTATTGACCCCATCCAGCACAGATACGCAGTATTTT.

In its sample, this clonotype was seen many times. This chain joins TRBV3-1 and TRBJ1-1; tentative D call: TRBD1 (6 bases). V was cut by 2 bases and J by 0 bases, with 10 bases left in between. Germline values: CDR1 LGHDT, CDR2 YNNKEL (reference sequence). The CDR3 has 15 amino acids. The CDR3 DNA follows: TGTGCCAGCAGCCAAAGGGGGGGAGTGAACACTGAAGCTTTCTTT. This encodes CASSQRGGVNTEAFF.

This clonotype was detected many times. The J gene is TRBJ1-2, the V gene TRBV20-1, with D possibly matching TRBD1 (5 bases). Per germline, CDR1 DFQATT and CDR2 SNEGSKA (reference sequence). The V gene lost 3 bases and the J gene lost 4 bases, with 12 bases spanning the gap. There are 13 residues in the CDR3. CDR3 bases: TGCAGTGCTAGCAGGGAAGTTGGCTATGGCTACACCTTC. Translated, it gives CSASREVGYGYTF.

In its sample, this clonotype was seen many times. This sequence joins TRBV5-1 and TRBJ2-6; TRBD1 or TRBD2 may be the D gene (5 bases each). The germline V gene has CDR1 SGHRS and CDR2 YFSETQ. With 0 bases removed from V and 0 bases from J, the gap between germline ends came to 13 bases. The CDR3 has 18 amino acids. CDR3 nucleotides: TGCGCCAGCAGCTTGGCCGGGACCGATAGCTCTGGGGCCAACGTCCTGACTTTC. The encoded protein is CASSLAGTDSSGANVLTF.